The text below deals with one T cell receptor beta chain. This specimen comes from a study of blood T cell repertoires in COVID-19. Study processing details: Amplifying reference gene primers gave estimates of nucleated cell counts. Assay: immunoSEQ multiplex PCR; the TCRdb copy retains only in-frame clones and omits some. That table is the source of V, J and clone size, and D and trimming were worked out from the DNA. The table records approximately 270,000 clones, approximately 85% of them present only once. The V end lost 1 base, the J end lost 7 bases, and 11 bases lay between the germline ends. This CDR3 comprises 14 residues. Germline V gene sequence: CDR1 SGHRS, CDR2 YFSETQ.

V is TRBV5-1 and J is TRBJ2-2; D call uncertain. The TCR sequence derives from a woman in her 70s with acute or convalescent COVID-19. The sequenced sample consisted of peripheral blood. The CDR3 DNA follows: TGCGCCAGCAGCTTGAGGCTAGATCACGGGGAGCTGTTTTTT. Protein: CASSLRLDHGELFF.